This T cell receptor (beta chain) emerged from a study of blood T cell repertoires in COVID-19. At the level of the study: Sites across the United States, Italy and Spain contributed samples from acute and convalescent COVID-19.

V was pared by 1 base and J by 2 bases, with 2 bases of the junction left unmatched. CDR1 is MDHEN, CDR2 SYDVKM, per germline. This CDR3 comprises 15 residues. Method: immunoSEQ multiplex PCR; TCRdb's copy keeps in-frame clones and lacks some. The table records 85,000 to 130,000 clones, about 86% of them present only once. This receptor was identified in a woman aged 45-65 years who had recovered from COVID-19. V gene TRBV28 combines with J gene TRBJ1-3, with 7 bases lining up with TRBD1. Sequenced sample: PBMCs or T cells enriched from blood (not recorded which). The CDR3 protein is CASSLYRGAGNTIYF. The CDR3 DNA reads TGTGCCAGCAGTTTATACAGGGGTGCTGGAAACACCATATATTTT.